One and the same sample provided the 29 T cell receptor beta chains below, sequenced in a study of T cells in Graves' hyperthyroidism and ophthalmopathy. TCR beta CDR3 regions were amplified from RNA. HTBI primers were employed in a first-round RT-PCR of the TCR CDR3. From the multiplex PCR reads, TCRdb called clonotypes with MiXCR, one entry per CDR3 protein. This table holds 300,000 or so distinct CDR3 sequences, more than 15% found once. Material for sequencing was blood. These receptors were collected from a woman between 55 and 75 years old with Graves' ophthalmopathy.

This clonotype was recorded many times. V is TRBV12-3 or TRBV12-4 and J is TRBJ2-1, with D perhaps assigned TRBD1 or TRBD2 (5 bases each). V shed 10 bases and J shed 6 bases, with 22 bases lying between them. The CDR3 extends over 15 amino acids. DNA for the CDR3: TGTGCCAACCGTCCCACCGGGACGGCGGCCAATGAGCAGTTCTTC. Amino acid sequence: CANRPTGTAANEQFF.

This clonotype was seen many times. The chain uses TRBV6-2 or TRBV6-3 and TRBJ2-1, with D maybe TRBD2 (5 bases). V was pared by 7 bases and J by 4 bases, with 11 bases between. This CDR3 is built from 13 residues. Germline CDR1 reads MNHEY; CDR2 reads SVGEGT. DNA of the CDR3: TGTGCCAGCATGAAGTCGGGGTACAATGAGCAGTTCTTC. Translated, it gives CASMKSGYNEQFF.

This chain uses TRBV29-1 with TRBJ2-1; D is possibly TRBD1 (5 bases). Germline CDR1 reads SQVTM; CDR2 reads ANQGSEA. Between the trimmed V and J ends, which lost 6 bases and 10 bases, there was a span of 13 bases. This CDR3 is built from 11 residues. The CDR3 loop reads CSVNGAGEQFF. The CDR3 DNA sequence: TGCAGCGTCAATGGGGCAGGGGAGCAGTTCTTC.

This clonotype occurred a few times. The genes are TRBV9 and TRBJ1-5; no clear D gene. CDR1 and CDR2 from the germline V gene are SGDLS and YYNGEE. Between the trimmed V and J ends, which lost 3 bases and 0 bases, there was a span of 4 bases. The CDR3 contains 13 residues. CDR3 sequence (DNA): TGTGCCAGCAGCGCCTATAGCAATCAGCCCCAGCATTTT. This encodes CASSAYSNQPQHF.

CDR3 loop: CASSDGGTIGSEFF. The CDR3 coding sequence is TGTGCCAGCAGTGACGGTGGGACAATTGGCTCGGAGTTCTTC. V usage is TRBV2 and J usage is TRBJ2-1, with D maybe TRBD1 (6 bases). The germline V gene encodes CDR1 SNHLY and CDR2 FYNNEI. This CDR3 has 14 amino acids. V lost 3 bases to trimming and J lost 14 bases, with 20 bases between them.

This clonotype was recorded at least ten times. The chain uses TRBV11-2 and TRBJ2-6; D gene ambiguous. This CDR3 region has 16 residues. V was trimmed by 2 bases and J by 3 bases, leaving 11 bases between them. Germline CDR1 and CDR2: SGHAT and FQNNGV. CDR3 nucleotides: TGTGCCAGCAGCTTAAACAGTGCTGGTGGGGCCAACGTCCTGACTTTC. Residues: CASSLNSAGGANVLTF.

A few counts support this clonotype. The V call is TRBV5-1, the J call TRBJ2-2; 9 bases are a match to TRBD1. The length of the CDR3 is 15 residues. CDR1 SGHRS and CDR2 YFSETQ come from the germline V gene. V was clipped by 4 bases and J by 7 bases; unmatched bases: 8. The CDR3 region is CASSARTGAVGELFF. CDR3 bases: TGCGCCAGCAGCGCCCGGACAGGGGCGGTCGGGGAGCTGTTTTTT. Supplemented by reference TRBV5-1 and TRBJ2-2, the full variable domain reads KAGVTQTPRYLIKTRGQQVTLSCSPISGHRSVSWYQQTPGQGLQFLFEYFSETQRNKGNFPGRFSGRQFSNSRSEMNVSTLELGDSALYLCASSARTGAVGELFFGEGSRLTVL.

Many counts were recorded for this clonotype. This chain links TRBV7-2 with TRBJ2-7; 12 bases agree with TRBD2. V was pared by 5 bases and J by 3 bases, with 8 bases of the junction left unmatched. The CDR3 has 16 amino acids. CDR1 SGHTA and CDR2 FQGNSA come from the germline V gene. The CDR3 region is CASSPSGLAGFYEQYF. The CDR3 nucleotides are TGTGCCAGCAGCCCCAGCGGACTAGCGGGATTCTACGAGCAGTACTTC.

In DNA, the CDR3 is TGTGCCACCAGTGATTTTGGGCTAGCGGGAGAAGAGACCCAGTACTTC. It yields the protein CATSDFGLAGEETQYF. The chain has TRBV24-1 and TRBJ2-5; 10 bases are a match to TRBD2. This CDR3 spans 16 amino acids. Losses at the gene ends were 1 base for V and 3 bases for J; bases not matched to a gene: 4. Germline V CDR1 and CDR2: KGHDR, SFDVKD.

This clonotype appeared a few times. This sequence joins TRBV5-5 and TRBJ2-1; TRBD2 matches 15 bases. CDR1 SGHKS and CDR2 YYEKEE come from the germline V gene (reference sequence). The CDR3 loop spans 20 amino acids. The V segment lost 4 bases and the J segment 9 bases; nucleotides outside the gene matches: 20. CDR3 nucleotide sequence: TGTGCCAGCAGCAGTTATAAAGGCTCCACTGGACTAGCGGGAGGGCGTGAGCAGTTCTTC. This codes for CASSSYKGSTGLAGGREQFF. Supplemented by reference TRBV5-5 and TRBJ2-1, the full variable domain reads DAGVTQSPTHLIKTRGQQVTLRCSPISGHKSVSWYQQVLGQGPQFIFQYYEKEERGRGNFPDRFSARQFPNYSSELNVNALLLGDSALYLCASSSYKGSTGLAGGREQFFGPGTRLTVL.

This clonotype occurred a few times. The V call is TRBV28, the J call TRBJ1-5, with D unclear. CDR3 length equals 13 residues. CDR1 MDHEN and CDR2 SYDVKM come from the germline V gene. V was pared by 10 bases and J by 3 bases, with 13 bases between. In nucleotides, the CDR3 is TGTGCCACTTACGGTTTACTCAATCAGCCCCAGCATTTT. The encoded protein is CATYGLLNQPQHF.

This clonotype came up a few times. This chain links TRBV9 with TRBJ2-7; possibly TRBD1 or TRBD2 for D (6 bases each). CDR3 length: 13 amino acids. V shed 7 bases and J shed 7 bases, with 18 bases lying between them. Germline loops: CDR1 SGDLS, CDR2 YYNGEE. Here the CDR3 DNA reads TGTGCCAGCTCTAATCCAGGGGAGGATGAGCAGTACTTC. It is translated as CASSNPGEDEQYF.

This clonotype was seen repeatedly, ten times or more. This rearrangement joins TRBV3-1 to TRBJ1-5; D is uncertain. Per germline, CDR1 LGHDT and CDR2 YNNKEL (reference sequence). With 1 base removed from V and 4 bases from J, the gap between germline ends came to 5 bases. CDR3 size: 13 residues. CDR3 protein: CASSQGSNQPQHF. The DNA of the CDR3 is TGTGCCAGCAGCCAAGGCAGTAATCAGCCCCAGCATTTT. The whole variable domain, filled in from reference TRBV3-1 and TRBJ1-5, reads DTAVSQTPKYLVTQMGNDKSIKCEQNLGHDTMYWYKQDSKKFLKIMFSYNNKELIINETVPNRFSPKSPDKAHLNLHINSLELGDSAVYFCASSQGSNQPQHFGDGTRLSIL.

This sequence joins TRBV5-1 and TRBJ1-3; D unclear. In germline, CDR1 is SGHRS, CDR2 YFSETQ. The CDR3 is made up of 14 amino acids. V lost 1 base and J 1 base, leaving 6 bases between the germline ends. The CDR3 DNA sequence: TGCGCCAGCAGCTTGTATGGGTCTGGAAACACCATATATTTT. Translating it yields CASSLYGSGNTIYF.

As for this clonotype: A much larger clonotype is one base distant, so this may be a read error. In nucleotides, the CDR3 is TGCAGTGCTAGAGACCCGGACAGGCCCTCCTATAATTCACCCCTCCACTTT. Amino acids: CSARDPDRPSYNSPLHF. This chain connects TRBV20-1 to TRBJ1-6; 7 bases agree with TRBD1. V lost 0 bases and J lost 0; bases outside the gene matches: 5. The V gene's germline CDR1 is DFQATT and CDR2 SNEGSKA (reference sequence). The CDR3 loop spans 17 amino acids.

The CDR3 DNA sequence: TGCAGTGCTAGTGAGGGGAACACTGAAGCTTTCTTT. Translated, it gives CSASEGNTEAFF. The chain links TRBV20-1 to TRBJ1-1; unclear D gene. The CDR3 runs 12 residues. From germline, CDR1 is DFQATT and CDR2 SNEGSKA (reference sequence). Trimming removed 3 bases at V and 1 base at J, with 6 bases between.

This clonotype was seen a few times. CDR3 nucleotide sequence: TGCGCCAGCAGCTCCGAGATAGGCGGGAGTTCCTCAGATACGCAGTATTTT. Translated, it gives CASSSEIGGSSSDTQYF. The chain uses TRBV5-1 and TRBJ2-3; 7 bases are a match to TRBD2. CDR3 size: 17 residues. Per germline, CDR1 SGHRS and CDR2 YFSETQ. V lost 3 bases, J lost 4 bases, and 14 bases stayed unmatched. The variable domain in full, completed from reference TRBV5-1 and TRBJ2-3, reads KAGVTQTPRYLIKTRGQQVTLSCSPISGHRSVSWYQQTPGQGLQFLFEYFSETQRNKGNFPGRFSGRQFSNSRSEMNVSTLELGDSALYLCASSSEIGGSSSDTQYFGPGTRLTVL.

In this sample, this clonotype turned up a few times. The CDR3 loop is CASSRGTGAEKLFF. CDR3 in DNA: TGTGCCAGCAGTAGGGGGACAGGGGCTGAAAAACTGTTTTTT. The gene calls are TRBV2 and TRBJ1-4; TRBD1 matches at 10 bases. Germline CDR1 SNHLY, CDR2 FYNNEI. V lost 5 bases and J lost 7; bases outside the gene matches: 4. This CDR3 spans 14 amino acids.

Note on this clonotype: This sequence may be a read error, since a much larger clone differs from it by one base. This chain uses TRBV28 with TRBJ1-3, with 9 bases that match TRBD1. With 6 bases clipped from V and 5 bases from J, the junction kept 8 bases outside the gene matches. CDR1 and CDR2 from the germline V gene are MDHEN and SYDVKM. The CDR3 loop spans 15 amino acids. This CDR3 reads CASSPGQGARNTIYF. The CDR3 DNA sequence: TGTGCCAGCAGCCCGGGACAGGGTGCGAGAAACACCATATATTTT.

Points on this clonotype: This may arise from a read error, as a much more abundant clone is one base away. This chain links TRBV6-1 with TRBJ1-5; D ambiguous. The CDR3 has 14 amino acids. CDR1 and CDR2 (germline): MNHNS, SASEGT. The CDR3 DNA reads TGTTCCAGCAGTGACCAGGTACGGAATCAGCCCCAGCATTTT. This translates into CSSSDQVRNQPQHF.

This clonotype was observed at least ten times. The chain recombines TRBV6-1 with TRBJ2-5; D ambiguous. Germline V gene sequence: CDR1 MNHNS, CDR2 SASEGT. CDR3 length: 11 residues. The germline V and J ends were trimmed by 6 bases and 1 base, with 3 bases remaining between them. The CDR3 sequence: CASRLQETQYF. DNA of the CDR3: TGTGCCAGCAGACTCCAAGAGACCCAGTACTTC.

The CDR3 DNA sequence: TGTGCCAGCAGTTTGGTGGGTCTCAGCAATCAGCCCCAGCATTTT. This codes for CASSLVGLSNQPQHF. The chain combines TRBV12-3 or TRBV12-4 with TRBJ1-5; D is ambiguous. There are 15 residues in the CDR3. V was trimmed by 3 bases and J by 1 base, leaving 10 bases between them.

The chain carries TRBV27 and TRBJ2-7, with D perhaps matching TRBD2 (6 bases). This CDR3 has 12 residues. Germline CDR1 and CDR2: MNHEY and SMNVEV (reference sequence). Trimming left V 2 bases short and J 5 bases short, with 7 bases between. The CDR3 loop reads CASSLRGNEQYF. In DNA, the CDR3 is TGTGCCAGCAGTTTACGCGGGAACGAGCAGTACTTC.

The chain joins TRBV2 to TRBJ2-4, with 8 bases aligning to TRBD2. The CDR3 totals 14 residues. V was clipped by 5 bases and J by 7 bases; unmatched bases: 7. Per the germline V gene, CDR1 is SNHLY and CDR2 is FYNNEI. The CDR3 region is CASSSREGPNIQYF. The CDR3 DNA reads TGTGCCAGCAGTTCTCGGGAGGGGCCCAACATTCAGTACTTC. The whole variable domain, remainder taken from reference TRBV2 and TRBJ2-4, is EPEVTQTPSHQVTQMGQEVILRCVPISNHLYFYWYRQILGQKVEFLVSFYNNEISEKSEIFDDQFSVERPDGSNFTLKIRSTKLEDSAMYFCASSSREGPNIQYFGAGTRLSVL.

There are a few counts of this clonotype. Here the CDR3 reads CASSYSSEQFF. Here the CDR3 DNA reads TGTGCCAGCAGTTACTCGAGTGAGCAGTTCTTC. This sequence joins TRBV6-5 and TRBJ2-1; D unclear. Germline loops: CDR1 MNHEY, CDR2 SVGAGI. V was cut by 0 bases and J by 9 bases, with 3 bases left in between. This CDR3 has 11 residues.

The table lists this clonotype with a few counts. The chain is built from TRBV19 and TRBJ1-2, with D uncertain. The germline V and J ends were trimmed by 3 bases and 4 bases, with 6 bases remaining between them. Per the germline V gene, CDR1 is LNHDA and CDR2 is SQIVND (reference sequence). The CDR3 contains 12 residues. The CDR3 nucleotides are TGTGCCAGTAGTATCTCGGGCTATGGCTACACCTTC. Its translation: CASSISGYGYTF.

V usage is TRBV6-1 and J usage is TRBJ2-3; no firm D call. Germline V gene data show CDR1 as MNHNS and CDR2 as SASEGT. Deletions cut 3 bases from V and 0 bases from J, with 7 bases between. This CDR3 region has 14 residues. Here the CDR3 DNA reads TGTGCCAGCAGTGACTACCTTAGCACAGATACGCAGTATTTT. Its translation: CASSDYLSTDTQYF.

Only a few counts were recorded for this clonotype. The chain couples TRBV19 to TRBJ2-3; D is perhaps TRBD1 (6 bases). Deletions cut 1 base from V and 3 bases from J, with 20 bases between. Germline V gives CDR1 LNHDA, CDR2 SQIVND (reference sequence). This CDR3 has 18 amino acids. CDR3 amino acids: CASSIGAGYREMTDTQYF. CDR3 bases: TGTGCCAGTAGTATAGGCGCCGGTTACAGGGAAATGACAGATACGCAGTATTTT. Full variable domain (rest looked up from reference TRBV19 and TRBJ2-3): DGGITQSPKYLFRKEGQNVTLSCEQNLNHDAMYWYRQDPGQGLRLIYYSQIVNDFQKGDIAEGYSVSREKKESFPLTVTSAQKNPTAFYLCASSIGAGYREMTDTQYFGPGTRLTVL.

This clonotype was detected many times. The V and J genes are TRBV20-1 and TRBJ1-5, with TRBD1 identical over 9 bases. CDR1 DFQATT and CDR2 SNEGSKA come from the germline V gene (reference sequence). This CDR3 spans 15 amino acids. With 3 bases clipped from V and 6 bases from J, the junction kept 9 bases outside the gene matches. CDR3 sequence (DNA): TGCAGTGCTAGTACCCGGGGGACAGGGTTTCAGCCCCAGCATTTT. Encoded protein: CSASTRGTGFQPQHF.